The rows below give T cell receptor beta chains drawn from one sample of a study of T cell changes during pregnancy in multiple sclerosis. TCRdb's copy holds only in-frame clones and misses some; the assay was immunoSEQ multiplex PCR. Of 40,000 to 50,000 clones in the sample, roughly nine tenths are singletons; the top ten hold 10%. The sequencing used CD8+ T cells from peripheral blood mononuclear cells, collected after pregnancy. Receptors originate from a female donor with multiple sclerosis, enrolled in a pregnancy study. Both conserved end residues are part of each CDR3. D genes are given only for firm matches. A clone size is listed for some rows: how often the clone was seen (once, few, many), or a class if it is expanded.

abundance	d_gene	j_gene	v_gene	CDR3aa	CDR3nt
NA	TRBD2	TRBJ2-1	TRBV7-3	CASSLTGGVHDEQFF	TGTGCCAGCAGCTTAACGGGGGGGGTTCACGATGAGCAGTTCTTC
NA	NA	TRBJ2-7	TRBV9	CASSVGFSPYEQYF	TGTGCCAGCAGCGTAGGGTTCAGTCCCTACGAGCAGTACTTC
NA	NA	TRBJ1-5	TRBV7-2	CASSLRGHNQPQHF	TGTGCCAGCAGCTTAAGGGGCCACAATCAGCCCCAGCATTTT
NA	NA	TRBJ2-7	TRBV5-1	CASRQKDSLTNPNEQYF	TGCGCCAGCAGACAAAAGGACAGTCTAACCAATCCTAACGAGCAGTACTTC
NA	NA	TRBJ1-2	TRBV2	CASSAGSGRYGYTF	TGTGCCAGCAGTGCCGGATCGGGTCGCTATGGCTACACCTTC
NA	TRBD1	TRBJ2-7	TRBV5-1	CASSLRGQGEISEQYF	TGCGCCAGCAGCTTGCGGGGACAGGGTGAGATCTCCGAGCAGTACTTC
NA	NA	TRBJ1-1	TRBV7-6	CASSHGGTEAFF	TGTGCCAGCAGCCACGGGGGGACTGAAGCTTTCTTT
NA	TRBD1	TRBJ1-2	TRBV9	CASSAPLGTGGRDYGYTF	TGTGCCAGCAGCGCGCCCTTAGGGACAGGGGGCCGAGACTATGGCTACACCTTC
NA	NA	TRBJ2-7	TRBV5-5	CASSLDQGYEQYF	TGTGCCAGCAGCTTAGACCAGGGCTACGAGCAGTACTTC
NA	NA	TRBJ2-1	TRBV15	CATSRDPGHKTYNEQFF	TGTGCCACCAGCAGAGATCCGGGACACAAAACCTACAATGAGCAGTTCTTC
NA	TRBD1	TRBJ1-5	TRBV7-2	CASSQLGQGGHQPQHF	TGTGCCAGCAGCCAACTTGGACAGGGAGGCCATCAGCCCCAGCATTTT
NA	TRBD2	TRBJ2-1	TRBV18	CACSGGANNEQFF	TGTGCCTGTTCCGGGGGGGCCAACAATGAGCAGTTCTTC
NA	TRBD1	TRBJ1-2	TRBV2	CASSEGTGYGYTF	TGTGCCAGCAGTGAGGGGACAGGCTATGGCTACACCTTC
once	NA	TRBJ1-2	TRBV20-1	CSAKTDYGYTF	TGCAGTGCTAAGACAGACTATGGCTACACCTTC
NA	NA	TRBJ1-4	TRBV9	CASSVLRKASEKLFF	TGTGCCAGCAGCGTACTGAGGAAGGCCAGTGAAAAACTGTTTTTT
once	NA	TRBJ2-2	TRBV4-1	CASSQDPSSVGGELFF	TGCGCCAGCAGCCAAGATCCCTCTAGCGTCGGCGGGGAGCTGTTTTTT
NA	NA	TRBJ2-1	TRBV9	CASRGTTNEQFF	TGTGCCAGCAGGGGGACAACCAATGAGCAGTTCTTC
NA	NA	TRBJ1-3	TRBV10-3	CAGGDPGSGNTIYF	TGTGCCGGGGGGGACCCCGGCTCTGGAAACACCATATATTTT
NA	NA	TRBJ2-1	TRBV4-1	CASSPRGARSSYNEQFF	TGCGCCAGCAGCCCTCGCGGGGCCCGATCTTCCTACAATGAGCAGTTCTTC